Below, 21 T cell receptor beta chains from the same sample are listed, as sequenced in a study of OX40 agonist ivuxolimab in advanced cancers. This table comes from immunoSEQ multiplex PCR, and its TCRdb copy is limited to in-frame clones, with some not included. The sample has 39,000 or so clones, roughly 90% seen once. Sequences were derived from CD4+ or CD8+ T cells sorted from blood, sampled in a trial of the OX40 agonist ivuxolimab. The receptors here all came from an adult with an advanced solid tumor such as melanoma, head and neck, liver or kidney cancer.

The genes are TRBV29-1 and TRBJ1-1, with D unclear. The V end lost 7 bases, the J end lost 5 bases, and 14 bases lay between the germline ends. The CDR3 sequence is 12 residues long. Germline values: CDR1 SQVTM, CDR2 ANQGSEA. The CDR3 protein is CSDWGMGTEAFF. In DNA, the CDR3 is TGCAGCGATTGGGGAATGGGAACTGAAGCTTTCTTT.

V usage is TRBV5-1 and J usage is TRBJ2-3, with D hard to call. The V end lost 0 bases, the J end lost 4 bases, and 3 bases lay between the germline ends. Germline V gives CDR1 SGHRS, CDR2 YFSETQ. This CDR3 is 12 amino acids long. CDR3 sequence (DNA): TGCGCCAGCAGCTTGGAGTCAGATACGCAGTATTTT. Protein sequence: CASSLESDTQYF. The complete variable domain, with remaining parts taken from reference TRBV5-1 and TRBJ2-3, reads KAGVTQTPRYLIKTRGQQVTLSCSPISGHRSVSWYQQTPGQGLQFLFEYFSETQRNKGNFPGRFSGRQFSNSRSEMNVSTLELGDSALYLCASSLESDTQYFGPGTRLTVL.

The CDR3 DNA sequence: TGTGCCAGCAGTGAGGGCTATGGCTACACCTTC. Encoded protein: CASSEGYGYTF. The chain employs TRBV6-5 and TRBJ1-2; D is undetermined. CDR3 size: 11 residues. CDR1 is MNHEY and CDR2 is SVGAGI in the germline V gene. V was pared by 5 bases and J by 4 bases, with 5 bases between.

The CDR3 reads CSVGGTGADTQYF. The CDR3 DNA is TGCAGCGTTGGGGGGACAGGGGCAGATACGCAGTATTTT. J is TRBJ2-3 and V is TRBV29-1; 10 nucleotides line up with TRBD1. The junction had 2 bases not matched to a gene; V was cut back by 4 bases and J by 4 bases. The CDR3 runs 13 residues. Germline V lookup: CDR1 SQVTM, CDR2 ANQGSEA.

J is TRBJ2-3 and V is TRBV5-8; 13 bases line up with TRBD2. The CDR3 is 18 amino acids. Trimming removed 4 bases from V and 3 bases from J; junction bases left unmatched: 11. From germline, CDR1 is SGHTS and CDR2 YDEGEE. CDR3 DNA sequence: TGTGCCAGCAGCCTACTAATGGGACTAGCGGGGAAGACAGATACGCAGTATTTT. Encoded protein: CASSLLMGLAGKTDTQYF.

The J gene is TRBJ2-3, the V gene TRBV11-3; 9 positions match TRBD2. The CDR3 runs to 16 residues. The V and J ends lost 1 base and 5 bases, in that order; junction bases with no gene match: 7. Germline V gene sequence: CDR1 SGHNT, CDR2 YENEEA. CDR3 nucleotide sequence: TGTGCCAGCAGCTTAGTGTTGCGGGGGGGCAGAGATACGCAGTATTTT. Protein: CASSLVLRGGRDTQYF.

The chain is built from TRBV5-4 and TRBJ1-2, with 7 bases that match TRBD1. Germline V gene sequence: CDR1 SGHNT, CDR2 YYREEE (reference sequence). CDR3 size: 13 residues. The ends lost 6 bases at V and 4 bases at J; junction bases unmatched: 6. The CDR3 nucleotides are TGTGCCAGCACGGTTGCAGGGGGCTATGGCTACACCTTC. It encodes CASTVAGGYGYTF.

The gene calls are TRBV5-1 and TRBJ2-7; tentative D call: TRBD1 (6 bases). Per germline, CDR1 SGHRS and CDR2 YFSETQ. The CDR3 contains 16 residues. V lost 1 base, J lost 2 bases, and 16 bases lay in between. The CDR3 loop reads CASSLTVSGATYEQYF. DNA for the CDR3: TGCGCCAGCAGCTTGACAGTCTCAGGGGCGACCTACGAGCAGTACTTC.

The chain couples TRBV6-6 to TRBJ2-1; 8 bases are shared with TRBD2. The CDR3 has 16 residues. In germline, CDR1 is MNHNY, CDR2 SVGAGI (reference sequence). The J segment lost 8 bases and the V segment lost 6 bases, leaving 15 bases of the junction unmatched. The CDR3 reads CASRPRLAGSSDEQFF. DNA of the CDR3: TGTGCCAGCAGACCCCGGTTAGCGGGGTCTTCGGATGAGCAGTTCTTC.

The chain joins TRBV7-6 to TRBJ2-7; the match to TRBD1 covers 9 bases. V lost 5 bases and J lost 3; bases outside the gene matches: 5. The CDR3 totals 14 residues. Germline V lookup: CDR1 SGHVS, CDR2 FNYEAQ. CDR3 loop: CASSQGQGDYEQYF. As DNA, the CDR3 is TGTGCCAGCAGCCAGGGACAGGGTGACTACGAGCAGTACTTC.

The gene calls are TRBV5-4 and TRBJ1-6; D is ambiguous. This CDR3 has 13 amino acids. Looked up from germline, CDR1 is SGHNT and CDR2 is YYREEE (reference sequence). Trimming took off 6 bases at V and 4 bases at J, with 8 bases between the two ends. The CDR3 loop is CASKREYNSPLHF. The CDR3 region has the DNA TGTGCCAGCAAAAGGGAGTATAATTCACCCCTCCACTTT.

CDR3 amino acids: CASSPGHSAGPQHF. In DNA, the CDR3 is TGTGCCAGCAGCCCGGGACATTCAGCGGGGCCCCAGCATTTT. The chain is built from TRBV7-9 and TRBJ1-5; D perhaps matches TRBD1 (6 bases). CDR3 size: 14 residues. The V end was cut by 5 bases, the J end by 9 bases, with 17 bases between. Germline CDR1 SEHNR, CDR2 FQNEAQ (reference sequence).

The chain recombines TRBV19 with TRBJ1-5; TRBD1 might be the D (5 bases). Germline lookup yields CDR1 LNHDA and CDR2 SQIVND (reference sequence). Trimming pared 7 bases from V and 6 bases from J, leaving 22 bases between. This CDR3 is built from 16 residues. The CDR3 coding sequence is TGTGCCAGTAAAATACTGGGGTTGGGGGAGGCTCAGCCCCAGCATTTT. Residues: CASKILGLGEAQPQHF.

The CDR3 nucleotides read TGTGCCATCAGTGATCCTCGGGGGGGCCTTCGGGGCTACAATGAGCAGTTCTTC. As protein: CAISDPRGGLRGYNEQFF. The chain carries TRBV10-3 and TRBJ2-1; 8 positions agree with TRBD2. V dropped 3 bases and J dropped 3; count of bases not matched to a gene: 13. CDR3 length: 18 amino acids. Germline V CDR1 and CDR2: ENHRY, SYGVKD.

This chain's CDR3 is CASSNRRGDNEKLFF. The CDR3 DNA is TGTGCCAGCAGCAACCGCAGGGGGGATAATGAAAAACTGTTTTTT. V gene TRBV7-9 combines with J gene TRBJ1-4; 7 positions agree with TRBD1. The CDR3 consists of 15 residues. V was pared by 5 bases and J by 4 bases, with 7 bases of the junction left unmatched. Germline CDR1 SEHNR, CDR2 FQNEAQ (reference sequence).

This clone has a single count. The chain carries TRBV7-8 and TRBJ2-7, with a possible D match to TRBD1 (6 bases). Per the germline V gene, CDR1 is SGHVS and CDR2 is FQNEAQ. V was clipped by 1 base and J by 5 bases, with 12 bases between them. This CDR3 contains 14 residues. CDR3 region: CASSLGTANHEQYF. The CDR3 nucleotides read TGTGCCAGCAGCTTAGGGACAGCGAACCACGAGCAGTACTTC.

This clone was counted a single time. The J gene is TRBJ1-1, the V gene TRBV5-1; TRBD1 is a possible D gene (5 bases). Trimming cost V 4 bases and J 0 bases, with 16 bases left between them. The CDR3 has 16 amino acids. CDR1 SGHRS and CDR2 YFSETQ come from the germline V gene. CDR3 in DNA: TGCGCCAGCAGCCCCCAAACTGGACATCTGAACACTGAAGCTTTCTTT. Amino acids: CASSPQTGHLNTEAFF.

The chain couples TRBV6-5 to TRBJ1-1; 8 bases line up with TRBD1. The CDR3 is made up of 12 amino acids. Trimming removed 6 bases from V and 6 bases from J; junction bases left unmatched: 3. Germline CDR1 MNHEY, CDR2 SVGAGI. The CDR3 loop is CASSRQGSEAFF. CDR3 nucleotides: TGTGCCAGCAGCCGACAGGGGTCTGAAGCTTTCTTT.

V usage is TRBV7-2 and J usage is TRBJ2-1; possible D gene TRBD2, 6 bases. This CDR3 contains 13 residues. CDR1 is SGHTA and CDR2 is FQGNSA in the germline V gene. Between the trimmed V and J ends, which lost 3 bases and 5 bases, there was a span of 8 bases. The CDR3 region has the DNA TGTGCCAGCAGCTTTGGGGGGAACAATGAGCAGTTCTTC. It translates to CASSFGGNNEQFF.

This clone came up once. The chain carries TRBV18 and TRBJ2-7; no clear D gene. V was cut by 3 bases and J by 2 bases, with 8 bases left in between. Per germline, CDR1 KGHSH and CDR2 LQKENI. The CDR3 sequence is 13 residues long. The CDR3 coding sequence is TGTGCCAGCTCACCCACTGCAACCTACGAGCAGTACTTC. Residues: CASSPTATYEQYF. The full variable domain, in which reference TRBV18 and TRBJ2-7 provide the parts outside the CDR3, is NAGVMQNPRHLVRRRGQEARLRCSPMKGHSHVYWYRQLPEEGLKFMVYLQKENIIDESGMPKERFSAEFPKEGPSILRIQQVVRGDSAAYFCASSPTATYEQYFGPGTRLTVT.

The J gene is TRBJ1-2, the V gene TRBV9; D remains ambiguous. The CDR3 consists of 12 residues. Trimming left V 4 bases short and J 3 bases short, with 7 bases between. Germline assignment: CDR1 SGDLS and CDR2 YYNGEE. The CDR3 region is CASSPLDYGYTF. CDR3 sequence (DNA): TGTGCCAGCAGCCCTCTAGACTATGGCTACACCTTC.